This T cell receptor beta chain stems from a study of blood T cell repertoires in COVID-19. In the study overall: T cells, B-cell-depleted T cells, or PBMCs supplied cDNA or gDNA.

Only one count was recorded for this clone. Source study methods: Amplification from reference gene primers served as the basis for estimated nucleated cell counts. Clones were sequenced by immunoSEQ multiplex PCR, and TCRdb holds only the in-frame ones, with some missing. For V, J and clone size, that table is used; D and trimming come from the DNA. The sample includes about 310,000 clones, more than 75% of them seen just once. The CDR3 is 16 residues long. CDR1 and CDR2 (germline): LNHDA, SQIVND (reference sequence). V lost 4 bases and J lost 2, with 15 bases in between. The sequenced material came from peripheral blood. The source is a man over 45 with active or convalescent COVID-19. This rearrangement joins TRBV19 to TRBJ2-1; D is perhaps TRBD2 (6 bases). CDR3 region: CASSRGGAPPYNEQFF. The CDR3 nucleotides are TGTGCCAGTAGTAGGGGAGGAGCTCCACCCTACAATGAGCAGTTCTTC.